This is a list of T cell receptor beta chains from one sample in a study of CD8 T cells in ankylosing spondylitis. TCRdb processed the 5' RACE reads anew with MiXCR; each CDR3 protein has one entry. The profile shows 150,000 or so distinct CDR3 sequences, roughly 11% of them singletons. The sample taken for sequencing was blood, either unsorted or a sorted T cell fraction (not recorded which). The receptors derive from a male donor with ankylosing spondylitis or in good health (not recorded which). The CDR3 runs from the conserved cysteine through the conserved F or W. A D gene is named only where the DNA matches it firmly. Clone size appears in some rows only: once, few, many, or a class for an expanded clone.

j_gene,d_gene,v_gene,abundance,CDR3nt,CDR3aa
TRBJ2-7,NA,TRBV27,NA,TGTGCCAGCAGTAGTAAAGGGGGACGGTCCCACTTCTACGAGCAGTACTTC,CASSSKGGRSHFYEQYF
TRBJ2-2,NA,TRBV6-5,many,TGTGCCAGCAGTTCCTCTGAATTCACCGGGGAGCTGTTTTTT,CASSSSEFTGELFF
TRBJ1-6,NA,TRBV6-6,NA,TGTGCCAGCACATACACTCCACCCCTCCACTTT,CASTYTPPLHF
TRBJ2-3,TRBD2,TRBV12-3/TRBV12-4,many,TGTGCCAGCAGGAAAGCGGGAAGGGCAGATACGCAGTATTTT,CASRKAGRADTQYF
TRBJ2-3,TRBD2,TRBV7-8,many,TGTGCCAGCAGCCCCCCTAGCGGGAGCACAGATACGCAGTATTTT,CASSPPSGSTDTQYF
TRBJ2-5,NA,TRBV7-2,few,TGTGCCAGCAGCCATGGGGGGGCCCAAGAGACCCAGTACTTC,CASSHGGAQETQYF
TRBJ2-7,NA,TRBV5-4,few,TGTGCCAGCAGCTTGGAAGGGGCCTTCTACGAGCAGTACTTC,CASSLEGAFYEQYF
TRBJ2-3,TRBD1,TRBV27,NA,TGTGCCAGCAGTCCCTCGGACAGGGGGCTGGTGGGCACAGATACGCAGTATTTT,CASSPSDRGLVGTDTQYF
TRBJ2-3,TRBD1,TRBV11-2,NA,TGTGCCAGCAGCTATACAGGGGCGACAGATACGCAGTATTTT,CASSYTGATDTQYF
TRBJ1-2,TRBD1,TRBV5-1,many,TGCGCCAGCATCGTGGGACAGGGGAACTATGGCTACACCTTC,CASIVGQGNYGYTF